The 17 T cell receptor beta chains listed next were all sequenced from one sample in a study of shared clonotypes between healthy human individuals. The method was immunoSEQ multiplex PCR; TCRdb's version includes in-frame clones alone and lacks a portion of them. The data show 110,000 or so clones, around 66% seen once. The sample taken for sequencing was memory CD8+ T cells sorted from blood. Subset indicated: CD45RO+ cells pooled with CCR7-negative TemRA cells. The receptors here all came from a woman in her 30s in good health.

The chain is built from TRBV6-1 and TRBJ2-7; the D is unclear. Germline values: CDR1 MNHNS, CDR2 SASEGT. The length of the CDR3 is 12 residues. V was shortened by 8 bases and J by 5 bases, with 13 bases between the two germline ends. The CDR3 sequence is CASARHLDEQYF. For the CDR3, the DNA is TGTGCCAGCGCCAGGCATCTGGACGAGCAGTACTTC.

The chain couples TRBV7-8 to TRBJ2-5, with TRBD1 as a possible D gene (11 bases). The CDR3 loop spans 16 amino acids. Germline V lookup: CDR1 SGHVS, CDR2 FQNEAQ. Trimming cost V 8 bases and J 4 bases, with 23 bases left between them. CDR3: CASGTGGAGGGETQYF. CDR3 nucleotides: TGTGCCAGCGGGACAGGGGGAGCGGGAGGGGGAGAGACCCAGTACTTC.

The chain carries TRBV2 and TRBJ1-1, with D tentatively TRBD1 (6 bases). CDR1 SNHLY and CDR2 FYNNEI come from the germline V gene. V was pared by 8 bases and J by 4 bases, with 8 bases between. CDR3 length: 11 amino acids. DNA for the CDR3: TGTGCCAGCGGGGGCCGCACTGAAGCTTTCTTT. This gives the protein CASGGRTEAFF.

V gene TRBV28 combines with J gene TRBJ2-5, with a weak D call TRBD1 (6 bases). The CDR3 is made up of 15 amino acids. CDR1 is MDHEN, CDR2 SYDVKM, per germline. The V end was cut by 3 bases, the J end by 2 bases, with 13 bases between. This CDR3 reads CASSFVDREQETQYF. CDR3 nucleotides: TGTGCCAGCAGTTTCGTGGACAGAGAACAAGAGACCCAGTACTTC.

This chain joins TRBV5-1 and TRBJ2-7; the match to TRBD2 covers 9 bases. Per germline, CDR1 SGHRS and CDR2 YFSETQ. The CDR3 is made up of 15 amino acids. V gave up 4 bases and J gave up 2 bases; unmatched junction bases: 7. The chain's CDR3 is CASSPGTSTAYEQYF. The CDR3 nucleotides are TGCGCCAGCAGCCCCGGGACTAGCACTGCCTACGAGCAGTACTTC.

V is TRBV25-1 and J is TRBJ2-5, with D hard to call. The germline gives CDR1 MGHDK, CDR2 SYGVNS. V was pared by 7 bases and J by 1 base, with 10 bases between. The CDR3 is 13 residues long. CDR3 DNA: TGTGCCAGCACTGCAGCCGCCCAAGAGACCCAGTACTTC. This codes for CASTAAAQETQYF. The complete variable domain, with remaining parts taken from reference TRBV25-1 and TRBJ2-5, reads EADIYQTPRYLVIGTGKKITLECSQTMGHDKMYWYQQDPGMELHLIHYSYGVNSTEKGDLSSESTVSRIRTEHFPLTLESARPSHTSQYLCASTAAAQETQYFGPGTRLLVL.

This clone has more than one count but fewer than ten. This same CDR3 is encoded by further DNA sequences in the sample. The DNA of the CDR3 is TGTGCCAGCAGCATAGCGGGCTCGATTGTTTACGAGCAGTACTTC. Encoded protein: CASSIAGSIVYEQYF. The chain carries TRBV5-4 and TRBJ2-7; 7 nucleotides match TRBD2. This CDR3 is 15 amino acids long. Germline V lookup: CDR1 SGHNT, CDR2 YYREEE (reference sequence). The junction had 11 bases not matched to a gene; V was cut back by 4 bases and J by 4 bases.

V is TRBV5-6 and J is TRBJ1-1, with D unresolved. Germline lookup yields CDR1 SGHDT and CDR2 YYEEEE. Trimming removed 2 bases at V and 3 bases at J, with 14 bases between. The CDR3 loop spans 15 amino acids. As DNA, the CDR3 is TGTGCCAGCAGCTTACCAGGAGGAGTCGACACTGAAGCTTTCTTT. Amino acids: CASSLPGGVDTEAFF.

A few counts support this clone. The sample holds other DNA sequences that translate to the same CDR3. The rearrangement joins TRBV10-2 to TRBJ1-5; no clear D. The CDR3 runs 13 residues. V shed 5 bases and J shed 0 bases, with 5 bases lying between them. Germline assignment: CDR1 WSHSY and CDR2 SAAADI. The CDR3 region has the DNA TGCGCCAGCAGTCGGATTAGCAATCAGCCCCAGCATTTT. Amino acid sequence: CASSRISNQPQHF.

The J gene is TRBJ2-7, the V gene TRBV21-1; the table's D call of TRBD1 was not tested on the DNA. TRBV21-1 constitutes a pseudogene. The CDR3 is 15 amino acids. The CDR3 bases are TGTGCCAGCAGCAAAGTTTTTTGCAGGACCTACGAGCAGTACTTC. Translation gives CASSKVFCRTYEQYF.

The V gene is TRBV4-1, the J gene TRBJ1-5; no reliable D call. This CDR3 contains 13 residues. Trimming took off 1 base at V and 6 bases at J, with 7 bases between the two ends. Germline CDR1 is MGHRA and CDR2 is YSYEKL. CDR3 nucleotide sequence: TGCGCCAGCAGCCAAGTTTTAGGTCAGCCCCAGCATTTT. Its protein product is CASSQVLGQPQHF.

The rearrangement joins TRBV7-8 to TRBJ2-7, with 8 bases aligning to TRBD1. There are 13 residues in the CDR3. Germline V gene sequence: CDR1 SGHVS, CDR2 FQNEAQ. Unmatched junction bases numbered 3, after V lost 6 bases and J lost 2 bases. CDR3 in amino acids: CASSPGGTYEQYF. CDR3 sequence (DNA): TGTGCCAGCAGTCCAGGGGGCACCTACGAGCAGTACTTC.

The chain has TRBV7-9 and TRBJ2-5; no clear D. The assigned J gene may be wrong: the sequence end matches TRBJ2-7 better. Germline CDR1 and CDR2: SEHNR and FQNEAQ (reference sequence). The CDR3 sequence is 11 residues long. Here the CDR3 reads CASSLDYEQYF. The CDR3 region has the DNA TGTGCCAGCAGCCTCGACTACGAGCAGTACTTC.

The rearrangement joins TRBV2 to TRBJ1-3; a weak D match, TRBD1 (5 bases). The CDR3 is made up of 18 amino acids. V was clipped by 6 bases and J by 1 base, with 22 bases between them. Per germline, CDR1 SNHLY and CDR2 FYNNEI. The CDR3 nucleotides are TGTGCCAGCAGGCAGGGACTGGGACCGGGATCTTCTGGAAACACCATATATTTT. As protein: CASRQGLGPGSSGNTIYF.

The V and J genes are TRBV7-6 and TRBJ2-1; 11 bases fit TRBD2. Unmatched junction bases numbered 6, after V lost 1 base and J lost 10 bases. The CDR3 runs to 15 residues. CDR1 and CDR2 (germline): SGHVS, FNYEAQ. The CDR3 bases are TGTGCCAGCAGCTTAGAGGGGGCTAGCGGGAGGGAGCAGTTCTTC. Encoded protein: CASSLEGASGREQFF.

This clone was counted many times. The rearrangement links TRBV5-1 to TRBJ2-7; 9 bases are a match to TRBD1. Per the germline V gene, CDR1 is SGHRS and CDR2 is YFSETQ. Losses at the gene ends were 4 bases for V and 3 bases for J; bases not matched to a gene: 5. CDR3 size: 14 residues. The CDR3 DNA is TGCGCCAGCAGCATCACGACAGGGGGCTACGAGCAGTACTTC. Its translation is CASSITTGGYEQYF.

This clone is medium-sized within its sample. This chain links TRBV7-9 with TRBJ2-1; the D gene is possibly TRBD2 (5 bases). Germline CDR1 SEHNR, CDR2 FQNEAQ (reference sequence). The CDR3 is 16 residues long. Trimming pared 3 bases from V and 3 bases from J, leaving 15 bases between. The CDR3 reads CASSLATSGDYNEQFF. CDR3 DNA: TGTGCCAGCAGCTTGGCTACGAGCGGAGACTACAATGAGCAGTTCTTC.